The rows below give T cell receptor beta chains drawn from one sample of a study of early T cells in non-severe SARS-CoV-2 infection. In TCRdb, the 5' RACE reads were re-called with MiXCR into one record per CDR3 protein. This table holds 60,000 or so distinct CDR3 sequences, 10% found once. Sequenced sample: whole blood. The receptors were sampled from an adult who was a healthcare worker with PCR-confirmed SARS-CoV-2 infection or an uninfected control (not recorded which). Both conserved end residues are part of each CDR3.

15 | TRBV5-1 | CASSLLGDSRETQYF
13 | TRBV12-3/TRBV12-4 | CASRLETTDTQYF
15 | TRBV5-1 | CASSFGQSSYNEQFF
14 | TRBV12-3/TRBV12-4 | CASRLAGAEGTQYF
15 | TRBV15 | CATSSRIAMNTEAFF
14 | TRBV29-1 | CSVARTGGIYGYTF
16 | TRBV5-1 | CASSLDRARSTDTQYF
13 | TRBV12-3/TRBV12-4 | CASRRGVSYEQYF
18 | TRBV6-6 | CASSSQLAGGLNTGELFF
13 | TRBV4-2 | CASSQSTDEKLFF
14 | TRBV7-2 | CASSLLLATDTQYF
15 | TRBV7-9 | CASSETGLSAEKLFF
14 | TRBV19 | CASSTLAPSYEQYF
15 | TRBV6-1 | CASSEGTSSYNEQFF